This record concerns one T cell receptor (beta chain) sequence. This sample is drawn from a study of technical replicates of blood from a handful of donors. Trimming removed 3 bases from V and 4 bases from J; junction bases left unmatched: 4. Germline CDR1 SEHNR, CDR2 FQNEAQ (reference sequence). CDR3 length equals 15 residues. TCRdb's copy holds only in-frame clones and misses some; the assay was immunoSEQ multiplex PCR. The sample shows about 75,000 clones, approximately 97% of them seen only once. The sample consisted of T cells isolated from PBMCs. V is TRBV7-9 and J is TRBJ2-3, with 10 bases identical to TRBD2. The origin of this receptor is a human donor in good health. The CDR3 region has the DNA TGTGCCAGCAGCTTGGGAGCGGGAGGGGCAGATACGCAGTATTTT. Its translation is CASSLGAGGADTQYF. Using reference TRBV7-9 and TRBJ2-3 for the parts outside the CDR3, the full variable domain is DTGVSQNPRHKITKRGQNVTFRCDPISEHNRLYWYRQTLGQGPEFLTYFQNEAQLEKSRLLSDRFSAERPKGSFSTLEIQRTEQGDSAMYLCASSLGAGGADTQYFGPGTRLTVL.